These 17 T cell receptor beta chains originate from one sample sequenced in a study of blood T cell repertoires in COVID-19. Generated by immunoSEQ multiplex PCR, the TCRdb table keeps only in-frame clones and is missing some. Of 310,000 or so clones in the sample, around 91% are singletons; the top ten hold 1.7%. The sample was PBMCs or T cells enriched from blood (not recorded which). The receptors originated from a woman aged 18-35 years with acute COVID-19.

V is TRBV11-2 and J is TRBJ1-1; D call uncertain. This CDR3 has 13 residues. CDR1 is SGHAT and CDR2 is FQNNGV in the germline V gene. Trimming left V 5 bases short and J 4 bases short, with 11 bases between. The CDR3 sequence is CASSRGWVTEAFF. As DNA, the CDR3 is TGTGCCAGCAGCCGAGGGTGGGTCACTGAAGCTTTCTTT. Filled out from reference TRBV11-2 and TRBJ1-1, the complete variable domain reads EAGVAQSPRYKIIEKRQSVAFWCNPISGHATLYWYQQILGQGPKLLIQFQNNGVVDDSQLPKDRFSAERLKGVDSTLKIQPAKLEDSAVYLCASSRGWVTEAFFGQGTRLTVV.

This clone has just a few counts. V is TRBV18 and J is TRBJ2-5, with D perhaps matching TRBD1 (5 bases). Germline CDR1 reads KGHSH; CDR2 reads LQKENI. The CDR3 spans 15 residues. Between the trimmed V and J ends, which lost 0 bases and 3 bases, there was a span of 11 bases. This CDR3 reads CASSPPAGMKETQYF. The CDR3 DNA is TGTGCCAGCTCACCACCGGCAGGGATGAAAGAGACCCAGTACTTC.

This clone was counted between two and nine times. The chain joins TRBV28 to TRBJ1-2, with D tentatively TRBD1 (6 bases). The CDR3 extends over 12 amino acids. V was shortened by 6 bases and J by 8 bases, with 13 bases between the two germline ends. Germline loops: CDR1 MDHEN, CDR2 SYDVKM. The CDR3 nucleotides read TGTGCCAGCAGCGCACAGGGATTAGGCTACACCTTC. Its protein product is CASSAQGLGYTF.

This clone was seen once. CDR3 in amino acids: CAWRTGAYEQYF. The DNA of the CDR3 is TGTGCCTGGAGGACAGGAGCCTACGAGCAGTACTTC. This rearrangement joins TRBV30 to TRBJ2-7; the D gene is possibly TRBD1 (6 bases). The CDR3 runs to 12 residues. With 3 bases removed from V and 2 bases from J, the gap between germline ends came to 8 bases. CDR1 GTSNPN and CDR2 SVGIG come from the germline V gene (reference sequence). Looking up the rest from reference TRBV30 and TRBJ2-7 gives the full variable domain: SQTIHQWPATLVQPVGSPLSLECTVEGTSNPNLYWYRQAAGRGLQLLFYSVGIGQISSEVPQNLSASRPQDRQFILSSKKLLLSDSGFYLCAWRTGAYEQYFGPGTRLTVT.

The CDR3 region has the DNA TGTGCCAGCTGGGGACAGGGCGATCAGAACACTGAAGCTTTCTTT. The encoded protein is CASWGQGDQNTEAFF. The chain is built from TRBV7-9 and TRBJ1-1; 9 bases align to TRBD1. The germline V gene encodes CDR1 SEHNR and CDR2 FQNEAQ (reference sequence). V dropped 8 bases and J dropped 1; count of bases not matched to a gene: 8. The CDR3 totals 15 residues.

This clone was seen just once. V gene TRBV28 combines with J gene TRBJ2-7; perhaps TRBD2 as D (6 bases). V was shortened by 6 bases and J by 0 bases, with 15 bases between the two germline ends. Germline assignment: CDR1 MDHEN and CDR2 SYDVKM. This CDR3 spans 15 amino acids. For the CDR3, the DNA is TGTGCCAGCAGGGCGTATAGCGGTAGCTCCTACGAGCAGTACTTC. Encoded protein: CASRAYSGSSYEQYF.

In its sample, this clone was seen a few times. This chain joins TRBV9 and TRBJ2-2, with a weak D call TRBD1 (5 bases). The V gene lost 4 bases and the J gene lost 2 bases, with 12 bases spanning the gap. This CDR3 region has 15 residues. In germline, CDR1 is SGDLS, CDR2 YYNGEE. The DNA for the CDR3 is TGTGCCAGCAGCTTACAGACAGACAACACCGGGGAGCTGTTTTTT. Amino acids: CASSLQTDNTGELFF.

The chain is built from TRBV5-1 and TRBJ1-2; perhaps TRBD1 as D (6 bases). Germline CDR1 and CDR2: SGHRS and YFSETQ. CDR3 length equals 13 residues. V gave up 5 bases and J gave up 8 bases, with 16 bases separating them. The CDR3 here is CASSLTGPGGYTF. CDR3 bases: TGCGCCAGCAGTCTTACAGGGCCGGGAGGCTACACCTTC.

The chain carries TRBV19 and TRBJ2-3; TRBD2 agrees at 11 bases. The germline V gene encodes CDR1 LNHDA and CDR2 SQIVND (reference sequence). The CDR3 covers 15 residues. The V gene end was trimmed by 9 bases and the J gene end by 5 bases; junction bases not matched to a gene: 10. The CDR3, as DNA: TGTGCCAGCCGAATTAGCGGGAGGGCCATAGATACGCAGTATTTT. Its protein is CASRISGRAIDTQYF. Full variable domain (outside the CDR3, taken from reference TRBV19 and TRBJ2-3): DGGITQSPKYLFRKEGQNVTLSCEQNLNHDAMYWYRQDPGQGLRLIYYSQIVNDFQKGDIAEGYSVSREKKESFPLTVTSAQKNPTAFYLCASRISGRAIDTQYFGPGTRLTVL.

The chain recombines TRBV21-1 with TRBJ2-7; TRBD2 is the table's D call, not checked against the DNA. TRBV21-1 represents a pseudogene. The CDR3 totals 13 residues. This CDR3 is CASSKGCLAGQYF. CDR3 in DNA: TGTGCCAGCAGCAAAGGTTGTTTGGCGGGGCAGTACTTC.

This clone has only a few counts. The rearrangement links TRBV24-1 to TRBJ2-1, with 9 bases that match TRBD2. CDR1 KGHDR and CDR2 SFDVKD come from the germline V gene. The CDR3 is made up of 17 amino acids. Trimming took 3 bases from V and 7 from J; bases not matched to a gene: 12. CDR3: CATSDNSGSALINEQFF. The CDR3 DNA sequence: TGTGCCACCAGTGATAATAGCGGGAGCGCTTTAATTAATGAGCAGTTCTTC.

J is TRBJ2-1 and V is TRBV6-4; 10 nucleotides match TRBD2. Germline values: CDR1 MRHNA, CDR2 SNTAGT. The CDR3 runs to 16 residues. The ends lost 0 bases at V and 8 bases at J; junction bases unmatched: 7. The CDR3 region is CASSDSSSGSTDEQFF. In DNA form, the CDR3 reads TGTGCCAGCAGTGACTCGTCTAGCGGGAGTACAGATGAGCAGTTCTTC.

The chain links TRBV29-1 to TRBJ2-3, with TRBD2 matching over 7 bases. The CDR3 spans 13 residues. V shed 8 bases and J 2 bases; nucleotides not matched to a gene: 7. CDR1 is SQVTM, CDR2 ANQGSEA, per germline. The CDR3 reads CSLTGTTTDTQYF. The CDR3 region has the DNA TGCAGCCTTACCGGGACTACCACAGATACGCAGTATTTT.

The chain couples TRBV2 to TRBJ2-7, with D maybe TRBD1 (6 bases). This CDR3 contains 12 residues. V gave up 9 bases and J gave up 4 bases, with 13 bases separating them. Germline CDR1 SNHLY, CDR2 FYNNEI. The CDR3 is CARKARGYEQYF. The CDR3 nucleotides are TGTGCCAGGAAAGCGAGGGGGTACGAGCAGTACTTC.

This rearrangement joins TRBV28 to TRBJ2-7; the D gene is possibly TRBD1 (6 bases). CDR3 length: 15 residues. V was pared by 6 bases and J by 3 bases, with 18 bases between. The germline V gene has CDR1 MDHEN and CDR2 SYDVKM. CDR3 DNA: TGTGCCAGCAGCCGGCCTTCGACAGGAGGCTACGAGCAGTACTTC. Translation: CASSRPSTGGYEQYF.

This chain links TRBV4-3 with TRBJ1-6; possibly TRBD1 for D (6 bases). The CDR3 covers 15 residues. Trimming pared 0 bases from V and 5 bases from J, leaving 8 bases between. CDR1 and CDR2 (germline): LGHNA, YSLEER. CDR3 DNA: TGCGCCAGCAGCCAAGACACAGGGAATAATTCACCCCTCCACTTT. Amino acids: CASSQDTGNNSPLHF.

The chain links TRBV5-1 to TRBJ2-5, with 8 bases that match TRBD1. This CDR3 contains 14 residues. The V gene end was trimmed by 4 bases and the J gene end by 5 bases; junction bases not matched to a gene: 7. Per germline, CDR1 SGHRS and CDR2 YFSETQ. The CDR3 coding sequence is TGCGCCAGCAGCCCCGGGACAGGCACGGAGACCCAGTACTTC. Protein sequence: CASSPGTGTETQYF.